The 25 T cell receptor beta chains presented below share a single source sample, sequenced in a study of T-cell memory formation after mild COVID-19. TCRdb re-called the 5' RACE reads through MiXCR, storing one row per CDR3 protein. Here the sample spans more than 200,000 distinct CDR3 sequences, about 17% being singletons. The sequenced material came from PBMCs or a T cell subset sorted from them (not recorded which). Receptors originate from a man aged 18 to 35 who had mild COVID-19 (a few samples of this study predate the infection). Cell type and time point are not known.

The chain recombines TRBV5-1 with TRBJ2-7; 10 nucleotides align to TRBD1. Trimming at V came to 0 bases and at J to 6 bases, leaving 3 bases not matched to a gene. CDR3 length equals 14 residues. Looked up from germline, CDR1 is SGHRS and CDR2 is YFSETQ. CDR3: CASSLGGTGAEQYF. CDR3 in DNA: TGCGCCAGCAGCTTGGGGGGGACAGGGGCCGAGCAGTACTTC.

This clonotype was seen just once. The chain is built from TRBV7-2 and TRBJ2-3, with D tentatively TRBD2 (6 bases). Per the germline V gene, CDR1 is SGHTA and CDR2 is FQGNSA. The CDR3 loop spans 14 amino acids. V lost 3 bases and J 7 bases, leaving 14 bases between the germline ends. The CDR3 coding sequence is TGTGCCAGCAGCTTGGAGGGCTCAATAAATACGCAGTATTTT. Its protein is CASSLEGSINTQYF.

This clonotype was detected a few times. V is TRBV4-1 and J is TRBJ1-1; D remains ambiguous. CDR1 and CDR2 (germline): MGHRA, YSYEKL. The length of the CDR3 is 15 residues. The V end was cut by 1 base, the J end by 0 bases, with 9 bases between. The CDR3 nucleotides are TGCGCCAGCAGCCAAGCATTTGGGGTGAACACTGAAGCTTTCTTT. This sequence encodes CASSQAFGVNTEAFF.

This clonotype was seen at least ten times. The V and J genes are TRBV5-1 and TRBJ2-5; TRBD2 agrees at 13 bases. J lost 2 bases, V lost 4 bases, and 5 bases had no gene match. CDR3 length equals 16 residues. CDR1 is SGHRS and CDR2 is YFSETQ in the germline V gene. The CDR3 nucleotides are TGCGCCAGCAGCAAGACTAGCGGGGGGCAACAAGAGACCCAGTACTTC. It is translated as CASSKTSGGQQETQYF.

This clonotype was seen only a few times. The chain employs TRBV6-2 or TRBV6-3 and TRBJ1-5; the D is unclear. The CDR3 spans 12 residues. Germline lookup yields CDR1 MNHEY and CDR2 SVGEGT. With 4 bases removed from V and 6 bases from J, the gap between germline ends came to 7 bases. The CDR3: CASSFRGQPQHF. CDR3 DNA: TGTGCCAGCAGTTTTCGGGGTCAGCCCCAGCATTTT.

This clonotype was recorded at least ten times. The chain couples TRBV7-9 to TRBJ2-5; D might be TRBD1 (6 bases). Germline loops: CDR1 SEHNR, CDR2 FQNEAQ (reference sequence). CDR3 length equals 14 residues. The V end was cut by 4 bases, the J end by 5 bases, with 14 bases between. CDR3 in amino acids: CASSWSSGAETQYF. In DNA, the CDR3 is TGTGCCAGCAGCTGGTCCTCAGGGGCGGAGACCCAGTACTTC.

This clonotype was seen more than once but under ten times. V gene TRBV20-1 combines with J gene TRBJ2-5; D is possibly TRBD2 (5 bases). V lost 2 bases to trimming and J lost 6 bases, with 10 bases between them. CDR1 DFQATT and CDR2 SNEGSKA come from the germline V gene (reference sequence). This CDR3 contains 12 residues. The CDR3: CSARPFGKTQYF. In nucleotides, the CDR3 is TGCAGTGCTAGACCGTTCGGGAAGACCCAGTACTTC.

The chain carries TRBV6-2 or TRBV6-3 and TRBJ1-2; D ambiguous. CDR1 and CDR2 from the germline V gene are MNHEY and SVGEGT. Trimming stripped 6 bases from V and 5 bases from J, with 16 bases between. The CDR3 covers 14 residues. The CDR3 spells CASSRLNRGYGYTF. The CDR3 coding sequence is TGTGCCAGCAGCAGATTAAACCGCGGATATGGCTACACCTTC.

This clonotype was detected a few times. The chain employs TRBV7-2 and TRBJ1-5, with D perhaps TRBD1 (5 bases). CDR1 SGHTA and CDR2 FQGNSA come from the germline V gene. There are 15 residues in the CDR3. V gave up 2 bases and J gave up 4 bases, with 12 bases separating them. The CDR3 DNA is TGTGCCAGCAGCTTACAGGCAGGGCAAAATCAGCCCCAGCATTTT. Its protein product is CASSLQAGQNQPQHF.

This chain uses TRBV5-1 with TRBJ2-2; the match to TRBD1 covers 8 bases. Germline CDR1 and CDR2: SGHRS and YFSETQ. The ends lost 0 bases at V and 3 bases at J; junction bases unmatched: 7. The length of the CDR3 is 17 residues. CDR3 residues: CASSLVPDRGYTGELFF. Written as DNA, the CDR3 is TGCGCCAGCAGCTTGGTCCCCGACAGGGGTTACACCGGGGAGCTGTTTTTT.

This clonotype has a count of ten or more. This rearrangement joins TRBV10-2 to TRBJ2-5; the D gene could be TRBD1 or TRBD2 (5 bases each). The CDR3 extends over 16 amino acids. V was cut by 6 bases and J by 1 base, with 18 bases left in between. Germline loops: CDR1 WSHSY, CDR2 SAAADI. The CDR3 DNA is TGCGCCAGCAGCGGGGCCGTTGGAGGCAGCCAAGAGACCCAGTACTTC. This sequence encodes CASSGAVGGSQETQYF.

This clonotype was seen a handful of times. The chain uses TRBV3-1 and TRBJ1-3; the D is unclear. Germline V CDR1 and CDR2: LGHDT, YNNKEL (reference sequence). This CDR3 contains 12 residues. Trimming pared 1 base from V and 10 bases from J, leaving 8 bases between. The CDR3 coding sequence is TGTGCCAGCAGCCAAGGGGAGGTTACCATATATTTT. Translating it yields CASSQGEVTIYF.

There are a few counts of this clonotype. V gene TRBV4-1 combines with J gene TRBJ1-3, with TRBD1 identical over 8 bases. The germline CDR1 and CDR2 sequences are MGHRA and YSYEKL. The V and J ends lost 4 bases and 0 bases, in that order; junction bases with no gene match: 5. The CDR3 totals 16 residues. In nucleotides, the CDR3 is TGCGCCAGCAGCCGACCGGGACAGGACTCTGGAAACACCATATATTTT. It is translated as CASSRPGQDSGNTIYF.

The count of this clonotype is one. This sequence joins TRBV6-1 and TRBJ2-7; TRBD1 matches at 7 bases. The CDR3 has 13 amino acids. Germline V gives CDR1 MNHNS, CDR2 SASEGT. Trimming at V came to 7 bases and at J to 3 bases, leaving 6 bases not matched to a gene. The CDR3 spells CASIEGAGYEQYF. CDR3 nucleotides: TGTGCCAGCATCGAGGGGGCCGGCTACGAGCAGTACTTC.

The V call is TRBV5-1, the J call TRBJ1-2; 7 nucleotides agree with TRBD1. The CDR3 runs 14 residues. V was pared by 4 bases and J by 6 bases, with 9 bases of the junction left unmatched. Germline values: CDR1 SGHRS, CDR2 YFSETQ. The chain's CDR3 is CASSVSIQGDGYTF. The CDR3 nucleotides read TGCGCCAGCAGCGTATCAATCCAGGGGGATGGCTACACCTTC.

Only one count was recorded for this clonotype. The chain combines TRBV30 with TRBJ2-5; no definite D call. The germline V gene encodes CDR1 GTSNPN and CDR2 SVGIG (reference sequence). CDR3 length: 11 amino acids. The V gene lost 1 base and the J gene lost 5 bases, with 5 bases spanning the gap. In DNA form, the CDR3 reads TGTGCCTGGAGTGCTGGGGAGACCCAGTACTTC. Residues: CAWSAGETQYF.

In this sample, this clonotype turned up a few times. This CDR3 reads CASSLAPGRNEQFF. The CDR3 DNA reads TGCGCCAGCAGCTTGGCTCCGGGGAGAAATGAGCAGTTCTTC. J is TRBJ2-1 and V is TRBV5-1; tentatively, D is TRBD2 (5 bases). Germline values: CDR1 SGHRS, CDR2 YFSETQ. There are 14 residues in the CDR3. The V gene lost 0 bases and the J gene lost 7 bases, with 11 bases spanning the gap.

As regards this clonotype: Possible read error: a much larger clone is one base away. The chain uses TRBV12-3 or TRBV12-4 and TRBJ1-1, with D unresolved. This CDR3 spans 12 amino acids. Between the trimmed V and J ends, which lost 4 bases and 1 base, there was a span of 4 bases. In DNA form, the CDR3 reads TGTGCCAGCAGTTCCCAGAACACTGAAGCTTTCTTT. Translation: CASSSQNTEAFF.

This clonotype was recorded a few times. V and J are TRBV18 and TRBJ1-1, with D uncertain. Germline V CDR1 and CDR2: KGHSH, LQKENI. V shed 3 bases and J shed 1 base, with 9 bases lying between them. This CDR3 has 14 amino acids. For the CDR3, the DNA is TGTGCCAGCTCACCGGTGACTGCGAACACTGAAGCTTTCTTT. Amino acids: CASSPVTANTEAFF.

This clonotype came up a few times. The chain joins TRBV28 to TRBJ2-1; 9 nucleotides agree with TRBD1. Trimming took 5 bases from V and 9 from J; bases not matched to a gene: 8. The CDR3 has 14 residues. Germline CDR1 and CDR2: MDHEN and SYDVKM. CDR3 region: CASSMRTGAFEQFF. The CDR3 DNA reads as TGTGCCAGCAGTATGAGGACAGGGGCGTTTGAGCAGTTCTTC.

This clonotype occurred a few times. J is TRBJ1-2 and V is TRBV30; D unclear. V was trimmed by 0 bases and J by 2 bases, leaving 10 bases between them. The germline gives CDR1 GTSNPN, CDR2 SVGIG (reference sequence). CDR3 length: 14 residues. CDR3 coding DNA: TGTGCCTGGAGTGTTTGGGAGGGAAACTATGGCTACACCTTC. It translates to CAWSVWEGNYGYTF.

V and J are TRBV4-1 and TRBJ2-3; D might be TRBD1 (6 bases). The V and J ends lost 4 bases and 2 bases respectively, with 13 bases between them. From germline, CDR1 is MGHRA and CDR2 YSYEKL. The CDR3 runs 15 residues. Here the CDR3 reads CASSLVWGLTDTQYF. For the CDR3, the DNA is TGCGCCAGCAGCCTTGTGTGGGGGCTCACAGATACGCAGTATTTT.

This clonotype showed up many times. The chain joins TRBV5-1 to TRBJ2-5; TRBD1 aligns across 7 bases. The V segment lost 1 base and the J segment 3 bases; nucleotides outside the gene matches: 0. CDR3 length: 13 residues. CDR1 and CDR2 (germline): SGHRS, YFSETQ. CDR3 in amino acids: CASSLTGEETQYF. In nucleotides, the CDR3 is TGCGCCAGCAGCTTGACAGGGGAAGAGACCCAGTACTTC. Based on the CDR3 plus reference TRBV5-1 and TRBJ2-5, the full variable domain is KAGVTQTPRYLIKTRGQQVTLSCSPISGHRSVSWYQQTPGQGLQFLFEYFSETQRNKGNFPGRFSGRQFSNSRSEMNVSTLELGDSALYLCASSLTGEETQYFGPGTRLLVL.

This clonotype was recorded a few times. The chain combines TRBV4-2 with TRBJ2-2; 9 bases map to TRBD1. The CDR3 has 15 amino acids. V trimming: 1 base; J trimming: 6 bases; junction bases outside the gene matches: 3. In germline, CDR1 is LGHNA, CDR2 YNFKEQ. This CDR3 is CASSQGDRDPGELFF. The DNA for the CDR3 is TGTGCCAGCAGCCAAGGGGACAGGGACCCCGGGGAGCTGTTTTTT.

This clonotype appeared a few times. V and J are TRBV7-9 and TRBJ2-5, with D unclear. V shed 2 bases and J shed 2 bases, with 9 bases lying between them. The length of the CDR3 is 14 residues. CDR1 and CDR2 (germline): SEHNR, FQNEAQ (reference sequence). The CDR3 loop is CASSLWSGQETQYF. The CDR3 DNA reads as TGTGCCAGCAGCTTATGGTCTGGACAAGAGACCCAGTACTTC.